These 5 T cell receptor beta chains were all obtained from the same sample, sequenced in a study of CD8+CD57+ T cells in acquired aplastic anemia. Genomic DNA, the template, was used for profiling of the TCR beta VDJ and CDR3. MiXCR, run by TCRdb on the reads, gives a single entry per CDR3 protein. This table holds around 200,000 distinct CDR3 sequences, around 50% found once. The specimen was sorted CD4+, CD8+, or CD8+CD57+ T cells (not recorded which) from PBMCs. Receptor source: a human donor in good health, serving as a control.

The genes are TRBV20-1 and TRBJ1-3; unclear D gene. Germline lookup yields CDR1 DFQATT and CDR2 SNEGSKA (reference sequence). V was pared by 2 bases and J by 0 bases, with 14 bases between. The CDR3 sequence is 16 residues long. The CDR3 protein is CSARPTDGNSGNTIYF. DNA for the CDR3: TGCAGTGCTAGACCAACCGACGGAAACTCTGGAAACACCATATATTTT.

The V call is TRBV25-1, the J call TRBJ1-1, with D possibly TRBD1 on 5 matching bases. The V end lost 6 bases, the J end lost 5 bases, and 10 bases lay between the germline ends. The length of the CDR3 is 12 residues. CDR1 is MGHDK and CDR2 is SYGVNS in the germline V gene. The CDR3 nucleotides read TGTGCCAGCAGGGGGGGGGGGACTGAAGCTTTCTTT. Encoded protein: CASRGGGTEAFF.

This clonotype has more than one count but fewer than ten. The chain links TRBV18 to TRBJ2-7; 7 nucleotides match TRBD1. V dropped 3 bases and J dropped 3; count of bases not matched to a gene: 5. Germline V gives CDR1 KGHSH, CDR2 LQKENI. This CDR3 has 14 amino acids. As DNA, the CDR3 is TGTGCCAGCTCACCCGGCGGACAGGACTACGAGCAGTACTTC. Amino acid sequence: CASSPGGQDYEQYF.

The CDR3 sequence: CASSERSRYYQPQHF. CDR3 nucleotide sequence: TGTGCCAGCAGTGAACGGTCGAGGTATTATCAGCCCCAGCATTTT. J is TRBJ1-5 and V is TRBV6-5; unclear D gene. Trimming took 5 bases from V and 5 from J, leaving 16 bases between them. The CDR3 covers 15 residues. Per the germline V gene, CDR1 is MNHEY and CDR2 is SVGAGI.

In this sample, this clonotype turned up many times. The rearrangement joins TRBV7-9 to TRBJ2-3; possibly TRBD1 for D (6 bases). Germline V gives CDR1 SEHNR, CDR2 FQNEAQ (reference sequence). This CDR3 is 16 amino acids long. Trimming took 1 base from V and 2 from J, leaving 13 bases between them. This chain's CDR3 is CASSLGRGTHTDTQYF. CDR3 DNA sequence: TGTGCCAGCAGCTTAGGTAGGGGGACCCACACAGATACGCAGTATTTT.